This TCR beta chain was identified in a study of shared clonotypes between healthy human individuals. With regard to this clone: Its antigen is unidentified.

The CDR3 runs 14 residues. The V and J ends lost 5 bases and 1 base respectively, with 12 bases between them. The germline V gene has CDR1 SGHRS and CDR2 YFSETQ. The healthy adult donors were HIV-negative and reported no recent acute infections or vaccinations. General study results and limits: Exclusively blood specimens were collected; tissue repertoires likely differ.

Assay: immunoSEQ multiplex PCR; the TCRdb copy retains only in-frame clones and omits some. Of roughly 2 million clones in the sample, roughly 95% were seen once. This chain connects TRBV5-1 to TRBJ1-1; perhaps TRBD1 as D (6 bases). The material sequenced was naive CD4+ T cells sorted from blood. Subset denoted: CD45RA+ positively selected. The receptor's source is a man aged 18 to 30 in good health. CDR3 sequence (DNA): TGCGCCAGCAGGCAACAGGGCGGGAACACTGAAGCTTTCTTT. Its translation is CASRQQGGNTEAFF.